This TCR beta chain was retrieved from a study of monozygotic twins with cystic fibrosis. TCRdb's table, derived via immunoSEQ multiplex PCR, lists solely in-frame clones and lacks some. In the table there are 14,000 or so clones, roughly 93% of which are singletons. Germline CDR1 LNHNV, CDR2 YYDKDF (reference sequence). The CDR3 spans 12 residues. Trimming at V came to 5 bases and at J to 8 bases, leaving 3 bases not matched to a gene. The chain uses TRBV15 and TRBJ2-3, with 8 bases that match TRBD2. The receptor comes from a girl aged 2-10 years with cystic fibrosis. Sequences were obtained from blood. The CDR3: CATSFRGGTQYF. CDR3 DNA sequence: TGTGCCACCAGCTTCCGGGGGGGTACGCAGTATTTT. The whole variable domain, remainder taken from reference TRBV15 and TRBJ2-3, is DAMVIQNPRYQVTQFGKPVTLSCSQTLNHNVMYWYQQKSSQAPKLLFHYYDKDFNNEADTPDNFQSRRPNTSFCFLDIRSPGLGDTAMYLCATSFRGGTQYFGPGTRLTVL.